The source of this T cell receptor (beta chain) is a study of cytomegalovirus exposure and HLA in healthy donors (dated by TCRdb to about 2017). About the investigation overall: An earlier analysis of roughly 570 of the donors reported roughly 300 Gb of sequence data and approximately 120 million unique TCR beta sequences obtained from about 180 million T cells. Class I and class II HLA loci were covered by the typing at four-digit resolution. Typing coverage varied by locus: 629-630 donors for A, B, C, DRB1 and DQB1; about 520 for DQA1; 606 for DPA1; under 490 for DPB1. Donor age, sex, ethnicity and CMV serostatus were compiled alongside the repertoire data. The study aimed to test whether cataloging public T cell receptors could reveal signatures of past pathogen exposure. In a later analysis, previously published TCR beta repertoires from roughly 710 donors were re-analyzed and high-resolution HLA genotyping was added so that TCR occurrence patterns could be studied. An early release covering roughly 600 HLA-typed donors comprised roughly 300 gigabases of sequencing data and 85 million to 100 million unique TCR sequences. Every repertoire in the discovery cohort had been generated on one and the same sequencing platform. The T cell repertoires of under 750 subjects were profiled by immunosequencing and related to cytomegalovirus serostatus. The genetic ancestry cluster associated with self-reported Caucasian donors included approximately 85% of the roughly 390 genotyped donors. An earlier analysis of 450 to 750 of the donors used high-throughput TCR beta sequencing to judge whether each TCR beta V gene segment behaved as functional or pseudogenic. In the later analysis, no new phenotypic data were used to find candidate immune exposures; instead, reliance was placed on TCR beta sequences and their occurrence across donors. Besides the first cohort of roughly 660 subjects, a separate validation cohort made up of 120 different subjects was used. Genome-wide SNP genotypes for about three fifths of the roughly 670 donors were used in a later genetic analysis, which treated that subset as a discovery cohort. Roughly 5 DR-DQ haplotypes were handled as single units for association and clustering, since linkage in the cohort was strong. Across about 380 genotyped donors of the cohort, an average of about 250,000 unique TCR beta nucleotide sequences per donor were sequenced, and roughly 18% of those sequences were non-productive. To predict cytomegalovirus infection status, the study brought together high-throughput TCR immunosequencing, statistical association of individual TCRs with disease status, and machine learning.

The germline V gene yields MNHNS for CDR1 and SASEGT for CDR2. From cysteine to phenylalanine, the CDR3 is 14 amino acids long. CDR3 DNA only is kept here, 42 bases in frame from base 1. Trimming removed 1 base from V and 6 bases from J, leaving 13 bases between the germline ends. In total, fewer than 750 healthy bone marrow donors made up the cohort. At the time of sampling, every cohort member was nominally healthy, though immune exposures that went unrecorded were likely present. The donor tested CMV seropositive, placing the donor among the roughly 300 seropositive members of the cohort. Each donor provided a peripheral blood sample, and peripheral blood mononuclear cells were used for TCR beta sequencing. Genomic DNA was extracted from the blood cell samples with the Qiagen DNeasy Blood Extraction Kit. Of note for this clone: This clone's antigen is unknown. No much larger clone exists at a distance of one base, and base qualities are not known.

The investigation overall reported the following: Linkage disequilibrium might explain the correlated functional status among segregating V segments, but an unknown experimental factor could not be excluded. A cluster of highly shared sequence variants was judged likely to represent a technical artifact of the sequencing pipeline. When HLA alleles, especially DR and DQ, strongly co-occurred, TCR associations were difficult to assign to individual alleles. Most CMV-associated TCR beta chains appeared to be HLA-restricted in a later analysis, and the HLA associations seemed to be driven largely by CMV exposure. In vitro tests confirmed that three of the cytomegalovirus-associated TCR beta chains recognize cytomegalovirus antigens. Only TCR beta chains were sequenced in this cohort, and the absence of alpha or paired-chain data limited detectable features. Several of the top co-occurrence clusters appeared to be linked to parvovirus B19, influenza, CMV and Epstein-Barr virus, according to a later analysis. Because HLA typing was unavailable for some donors at each locus, only the typed subset was used in association tests. The study gave a list of some 150 TCR beta chains associated with cytomegalovirus. Roughly uniform sequencing depth across donors was assumed in presence/absence analyses, although this assumption may not hold. Broadly in line with IMGT annotations, most TCR beta V segments showed up in productive rearrangements about 90% or about 30% of the time in an earlier analysis of several hundred of the donors. The 87-base-pair reads could not distinguish some IMGT-functional V segments, including TRBV6-2 and TRBV6-3, so those segments were excluded. A later analysis associated 16,951 TCR beta sequences with specific HLA alleles at a false discovery rate of 0.05. According to a later genetic analysis, donors in an Asian-associated ancestry cluster had fewer N-insertions in productive TCRs than the approximately 700-donor mean. In a later analysis, TCR association rates were found to vary across HLA loci, with the most associated TCRs seen for DRB1 alleles and the fewest for HLA-C alleles. The only immune exposure information available for the cohort was CMV serostatus. Across donors, most TCR sequences were observed very rarely, whereas some public TCRs were present in many individuals. The earlier analysis of approximately 560 of the donors excluded approximately 17 rarely observed V segments, including chromosome 9 orphons, because counts were too low. A later genetic analysis associated a missense DCLRE1C variant with V-gene and J-gene trimming of TCR beta chains, and an independent cohort replicated the association. Cytomegalovirus status was reported to be diagnosed by the classifier with high specificity and sensitivity in both the original and validation cohorts. A further reported finding was that TCR beta sequences accurately predicted the HLA-A and HLA-B alleles for most subjects in the first cohort. In a later analysis, HLA-associated TCR beta chains were found to be more clonally expanded and to have lower generation probabilities than equally common non-associated chains. The authors suggested that the approach could potentially be generalized to other disease states and immunological phenotypes.

The library was obtained by the immunoSEQ multiplex PCR assay. For the multiplex PCR, a mixture combining 60 forward primers for TCR Vbeta segments and 13 reverse primers for TCR Jbeta segments was used. Amplification of the CDR3 region of rearranged TCR beta genes was performed with a multiplex PCR assay on genomic DNA. The amplified TCR beta libraries were sequenced on the Illumina HiSeq System as 87-base-pair reads. In the original analysis: A later analysis tallied around 82 million unique TCR beta chains across the 650 to 750 repertoires, and about 12 million of those chains were shared by two or more donors. Raw reads were error-corrected and collapsed into unique sequences with a nearest-neighbor algorithm that merged closely related sequences to remove PCR and sequencing errors. Alignment of CDR3 sequences to IMGT reference sequences was used to assign V, D and J gene segments. For a sequence to be retained, at least a six-nucleotide match to both a V gene segment and a J gene segment was required. Rearrangements were classified as productive when the CDR3 lacked stop codons and remained in frame with V and J, and all other rearrangements were classified as non-productive. CDR3 was defined by IMGT convention, running from the second conserved V-encoded cysteine to the conserved J-encoded phenylalanine. In an earlier analysis of approximately 590 of the donors, sequences lacking an unambiguous match to a single V gene segment were excluded. In an earlier analysis of 450 to 750 of the donors, a V segment was called functional when productive rearrangements were above 56.7%, and segregating when the standard deviation between donors exceeded 5%. A statistical classification framework was built for diagnosing cytomegalovirus status from the catalog of TCR beta chain sequences. In a later analysis, TCR nucleotide sequences were compared against IMGT/GENE-DB human TR gene sequences so that V and J genes could be assigned. The TCRdist pipeline was used in a later analysis to assign CDR3 sequences and most-parsimonious VDJ recombination scenarios. In a later analysis, every TCR beta chain was defined by the combination of its CDR3 amino acid sequence and its V-gene family, and reads without a unique V-gene family were dropped. In a later analysis, fewer than 600 highly shared, low-generation-probability nucleotide sequences were removed to address suspected cross-contamination and a sequencing artifact. A later analysis calculated a clonal expansion index for each public chain from normalized within-repertoire ranks of inferred template counts. Generation probabilities in a later analysis came from a VDJ recombination model fitted to out-of-frame rearrangements, and those results were checked against IGoR. A later analysis scored TCR-TCR, TCR-HLA and TCR-CMV co-occurrence with hypergeometric tests, applying a repertoire-size bias correction to TCR pairs. In a later analysis, false discovery rates were estimated by permuting HLA or CMV assignments 20 times. In a later analysis, co-occurring TCRs were grouped with DBSCAN, and TCRdist sequence similarity was added when clustering was performed within HLA-allele-positive subsets. Repertoires with fewer than 30,000 or more than 120,000 public chains, plus five repertoires with anomalous nucleotide sharing, were excluded from co-occurrence clustering. As stored in TCRdb, this immuneACCESS dataset retains in-frame rearrangements with V and J assigned. A fraction of the clones does not appear; measured against another copy, unresolved V genes explain less than half of the discrepancy, and the remainder lacks a known reason. The V and J calls and clone size were taken over from that table, and D and trimming were inferred from the DNA. The sample contains roughly 140,000 clones, about 84% of them found a single time. In total, the top ten clones hold about 2.2% of the sample.

This TCR derives from a woman aged 18-30 years in good health and CMV-seropositive. Specimen: PBMCs. The chain links TRBV6-1 with TRBJ2-7; TRBD1 is a possible D gene, resting on 5 matching bases. The bases are TGTGCCAGCAGTGAAGGTCGATCTCAGGGCGAGCAGTACTTC. It is translated as CASSEGRSQGEQYF.